This entry concerns a single T cell receptor beta chain. Its matching antigen is unknown. This entry comes from a study of memory CD4+ T cells and cytomegalovirus serostatus. General study results and limits: Of approximately 150 reported CMV TCRbeta sequences, some 67 were found in memory CD4+ repertoires.

This CDR3 region has 16 residues. Authors' analysis steps: Out-of-frame sequences were removed, leaving about 2,300,000 distinct TCRbeta sequences. Clones were read by immunoSEQ multiplex PCR, and TCRdb kept only the in-frame ones, dropping some. V and J calls plus clone size are reproduced from that table; the DNA served to infer D and trimming. This sample has about 50,000 clones, with 82% found just once. Single viable CD3+CD4+CD8-CD45RO+ cells were sorted as the memory CD4+ T cells. This TCR was recovered from an adult in good health and CMV-seronegative. The chain is built from TRBV21-1 and TRBJ1-2; TRBD1, the table's D call, was not compared with the DNA. TRBV21-1 corresponds to a pseudogene. Input material: memory CD4+ T cells from blood. CDR3 nucleotide sequence: TGTGCCAGCAGCAAAGAGAGAACAGGGACGTACGATGGCTACACCTTC. As protein: CASSKERTGTYDGYTF.